The 10 T cell receptor beta chains given below trace back to one sample, sequenced in a study of beta chain features in type 1 diabetes. The sequenced template was cDNA made from the entire isolated RNA. Sequencing was performed with immunoSEQ multiplex PCR; in TCRdb, only in-frame clones are kept and a portion is missing. The sample carries 310,000 or so clones, around 10% recorded once. The specimen was naive CD4+ T cells from blood. The receptors here all came from a woman aged 25 to 39 in good health.

This chain connects TRBV28 to TRBJ1-2; the D gene is possibly TRBD1 (6 bases). The CDR3 loop spans 11 amino acids. Germline V gives CDR1 MDHEN, CDR2 SYDVKM. V was shortened by 5 bases and J by 7 bases, with 8 bases between the two germline ends. The DNA for the CDR3 is TGTGCCAGCAGTCCAGGGGTTGGCTACACCTTC. This encodes CASSPGVGYTF.

CDR3 residues: CASSSRDREAFF. The CDR3 bases are TGTGCCAGCAGTTCCCGGGACAGGGAAGCTTTCTTT. This chain connects TRBV6-5 to TRBJ1-1; 8 positions match TRBD1. Germline lookup yields CDR1 MNHEY and CDR2 SVGAGI. This CDR3 comprises 12 residues. Unmatched junction bases numbered 3, after V lost 4 bases and J lost 8 bases.

The gene calls are TRBV5-1 and TRBJ1-1; maybe TRBD1 (5 bases). CDR3 length: 14 residues. V lost 2 bases and J lost 6, with 14 bases in between. The germline CDR1 and CDR2 sequences are SGHRS and YFSETQ. The CDR3 DNA is TGCGCCAGCAGCTTCGGATCCAGGGTCTCTGAAGCTTTCTTT. This encodes CASSFGSRVSEAFF.

The V call is TRBV19, the J call TRBJ2-7, with a weak D call TRBD2 (5 bases). CDR1 is LNHDA, CDR2 SQIVND, per germline (reference sequence). This CDR3 spans 17 amino acids. With 5 bases removed from V and 1 base from J, the gap between germline ends came to 21 bases. CDR3 sequence: CASSPTTTSSVSYEQYF. Here the CDR3 DNA reads TGTGCCAGTAGTCCAACCACCACTAGTTCCGTGTCCTACGAGCAGTACTTC.

The chain combines TRBV6-1 with TRBJ2-3, with D possibly matching TRBD1 (6 bases). Germline V gene sequence: CDR1 MNHNS, CDR2 SASEGT. Trimming took 1 base from V and 3 from J, leaving 11 bases between them. The CDR3 consists of 15 residues. Here the CDR3 DNA reads TGTGCCAGCAGTGAAGAAAGGGACATAACAGATACGCAGTATTTT. Amino acid sequence: CASSEERDITDTQYF.

CDR3 region: CASSPVSGGVETQYF. The CDR3 DNA sequence: TGTGCCAGCAGCCCCGTATCAGGAGGTGTGGAGACCCAGTACTTC. The chain carries TRBV7-3 and TRBJ2-5; weak D call: TRBD2 (5 bases). Per germline, CDR1 SGHTA and CDR2 FQGTGA. The CDR3 is 15 amino acids. Trimming shortened V by 5 bases and J by 5 bases, and 18 bases separated the two germline ends.

CDR3: CASLDRGDRNEQFF. The CDR3 region has the DNA TGTGCCAGCCTCGACAGGGGTGACCGCAATGAGCAGTTCTTC. The rearrangement links TRBV19 to TRBJ2-1; TRBD1 agrees at 8 bases. Germline trimming cut 9 bases from V and 6 bases from J; bases unmatched to any gene: 10. Germline loops: CDR1 LNHDA, CDR2 SQIVND (reference sequence). This CDR3 has 14 residues.

J is TRBJ2-1 and V is TRBV7-9; 15 bases match TRBD2. The junction had 7 bases not matched to a gene; V was cut back by 4 bases and J by 0 bases. The CDR3 covers 19 residues. Per the germline V gene, CDR1 is SEHNR and CDR2 is FQNEAQ (reference sequence). The CDR3 DNA sequence: TGTGCCAGCAGCTACGCCGGGACTAGCGGGAGGAGCTCCTACAATGAGCAGTTCTTC. Residues: CASSYAGTSGRSSYNEQFF.

This clone was observed a handful of times. V and J are TRBV2 and TRBJ1-4; TRBD1 is a possible D gene (5 bases). The V and J ends lost 3 bases and 3 bases respectively, with 17 bases between them. The germline CDR1 and CDR2 sequences are SNHLY and FYNNEI. The length of the CDR3 is 17 residues. This chain's CDR3 is CASSEGGSGTANEKLFF. CDR3 in DNA: TGTGCCAGCAGTGAGGGGGGTTCCGGGACGGCTAATGAAAAACTGTTTTTT. Full variable domain (outside the CDR3, taken from reference TRBV2 and TRBJ1-4): EPEVTQTPSHQVTQMGQEVILRCVPISNHLYFYWYRQILGQKVEFLVSFYNNEISEKSEIFDDQFSVERPDGSNFTLKIRSTKLEDSAMYFCASSEGGSGTANEKLFFGSGTQLSVL.

J is TRBJ2-7 and V is TRBV6-5; 10 bases agree with TRBD1. The CDR3 is 15 amino acids. Germline V gene lookup returns CDR1 MNHEY and CDR2 SVGAGI. The ends lost 4 bases at V and 6 bases at J; junction bases unmatched: 9. The CDR3 protein is CASSSSGQGKREQYF. In DNA, the CDR3 is TGTGCCAGCAGTTCCTCGGGACAGGGGAAGCGCGAGCAGTACTTC.